The source of this TCR beta chain is a study of blood T cells in healthy people across ages. Overall study: Researchers report that template switching captured about one barcoded beta molecule per two T cells.

The CDR3 spans 16 residues. CDR1 is LGHNA, CDR2 YSLEER, per germline. Trimming left V 1 base short and J 9 bases short, with 22 bases between. For the second PCR, which ran for roughly 6 to 12 cycles, a sample-barcoded 5' primer and a J-beta primer mix were used. CDR3-containing paired-end reads numbering at least 2.5 million came from each sample. TCRdb itself ran the 5' RACE reads through MiXCR, one entry per CDR3 protein. The sample lists about 800,000 distinct CDR3 sequences; 58% were seen once. This TCR came from a young man in good health. The chain joins TRBV4-3 to TRBJ2-7; D is perhaps TRBD1 or TRBD2 (6 bases each). Material: blood. The CDR3 sequence is CASSQGGAGQYSPQYF. For the CDR3, the DNA is TGCGCCAGCAGCCAAGGGGGGGCAGGTCAATATTCTCCGCAGTACTTC.